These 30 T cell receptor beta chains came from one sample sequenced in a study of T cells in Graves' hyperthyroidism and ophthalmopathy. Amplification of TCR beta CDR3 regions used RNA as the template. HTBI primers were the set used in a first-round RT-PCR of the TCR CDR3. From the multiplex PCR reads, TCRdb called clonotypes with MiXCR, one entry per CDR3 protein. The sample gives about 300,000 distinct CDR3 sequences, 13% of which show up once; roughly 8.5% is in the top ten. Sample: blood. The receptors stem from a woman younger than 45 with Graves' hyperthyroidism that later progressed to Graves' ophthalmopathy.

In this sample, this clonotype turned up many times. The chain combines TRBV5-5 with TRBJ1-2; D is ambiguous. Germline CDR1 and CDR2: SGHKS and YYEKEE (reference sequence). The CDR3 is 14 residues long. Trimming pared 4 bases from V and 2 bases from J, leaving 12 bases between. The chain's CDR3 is CASSPGGENYGYTF. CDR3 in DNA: TGTGCCAGCAGCCCGGGTGGAGAAAACTATGGCTACACCTTC.

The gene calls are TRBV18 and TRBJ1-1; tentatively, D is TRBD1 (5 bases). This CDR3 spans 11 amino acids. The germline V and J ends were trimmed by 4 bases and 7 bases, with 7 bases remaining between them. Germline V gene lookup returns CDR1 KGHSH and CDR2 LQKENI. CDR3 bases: TGTGCCAGCTCACGCGGGGGTGAAGCTTTCTTT. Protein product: CASSRGGEAFF.

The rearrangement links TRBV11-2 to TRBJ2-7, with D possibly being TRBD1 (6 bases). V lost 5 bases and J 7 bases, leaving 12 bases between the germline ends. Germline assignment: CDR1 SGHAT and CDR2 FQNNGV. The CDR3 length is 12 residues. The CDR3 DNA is TGTGCCAGCAGCATTGGGGGCGGGGAGCAGTACTTC. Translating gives CASSIGGGEQYF.

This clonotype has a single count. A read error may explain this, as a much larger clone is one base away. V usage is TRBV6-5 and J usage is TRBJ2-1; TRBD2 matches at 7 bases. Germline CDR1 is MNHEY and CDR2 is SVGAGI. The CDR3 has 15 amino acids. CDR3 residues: CASSFAGAGNNKQFF. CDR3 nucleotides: TGTGCCAGCAGTTTTGCGGGAGCCGGGAACAATAAGCAGTTCTTC.

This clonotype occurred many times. CDR3 region: CASSDPSRTRNEQFF. In DNA form, the CDR3 reads TGTGCCAGCAGCGACCCGAGCCGGACGAGGAATGAGCAGTTCTTC. The gene calls are TRBV7-6 and TRBJ2-1; no clear D. The CDR3 has 15 residues. Trimming left V 5 bases short and J 7 bases short, with 18 bases between. The germline CDR1 and CDR2 sequences are SGHVS and FNYEAQ.

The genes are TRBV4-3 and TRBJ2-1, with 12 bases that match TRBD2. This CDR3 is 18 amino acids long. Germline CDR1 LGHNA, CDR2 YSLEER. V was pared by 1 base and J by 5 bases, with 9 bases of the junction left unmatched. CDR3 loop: CASSQAPSGRAGHNEQFF. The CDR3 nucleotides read TGCGCCAGCAGCCAAGCCCCTAGCGGGAGGGCAGGGCACAATGAGCAGTTCTTC.

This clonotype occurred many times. The DNA for the CDR3 is TGTGCCAGCAGTTCTCGGGCCTCCCAAACTAACTATGGCTACACCTTC. Translating it yields CASSSRASQTNYGYTF. The chain employs TRBV28 and TRBJ1-2; D remains unclear. Germline V CDR1 and CDR2: MDHEN, SYDVKM. The CDR3 totals 16 residues. The V and J ends lost 4 bases and 0 bases respectively, with 15 bases between them.

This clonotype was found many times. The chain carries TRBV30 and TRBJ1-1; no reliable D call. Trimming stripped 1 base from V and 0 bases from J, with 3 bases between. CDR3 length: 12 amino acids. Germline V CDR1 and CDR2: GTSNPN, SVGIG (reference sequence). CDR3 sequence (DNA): TGTGCCTGGAGTGAAATGAACACTGAAGCTTTCTTT. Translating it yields CAWSEMNTEAFF.

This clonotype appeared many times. CDR3 protein: CATKGHLVDEQYF. The DNA for the CDR3 is TGTGCCACCAAGGGACATCTTGTCGACGAGCAGTACTTC. This rearrangement joins TRBV24-1 to TRBJ2-7; TRBD1 is a possible D gene (6 bases). The CDR3 is 13 residues long. Germline CDR1 KGHDR, CDR2 SFDVKD. V lost 8 bases and J lost 5, with 15 bases in between.

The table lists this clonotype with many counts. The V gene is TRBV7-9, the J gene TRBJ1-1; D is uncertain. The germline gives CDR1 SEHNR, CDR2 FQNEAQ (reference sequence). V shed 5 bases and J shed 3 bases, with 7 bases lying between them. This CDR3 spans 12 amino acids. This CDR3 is CASSQRDTEAFF. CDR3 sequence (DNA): TGTGCCAGCAGCCAACGGGACACTGAAGCTTTCTTT.

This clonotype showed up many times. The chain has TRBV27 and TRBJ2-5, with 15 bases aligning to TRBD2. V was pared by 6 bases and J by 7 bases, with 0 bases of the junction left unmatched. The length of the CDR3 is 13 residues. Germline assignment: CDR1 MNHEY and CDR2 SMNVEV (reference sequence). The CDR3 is CASRGLAGGTQYF. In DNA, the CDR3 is TGTGCCAGCAGGGGACTAGCGGGAGGGACCCAGTACTTC.

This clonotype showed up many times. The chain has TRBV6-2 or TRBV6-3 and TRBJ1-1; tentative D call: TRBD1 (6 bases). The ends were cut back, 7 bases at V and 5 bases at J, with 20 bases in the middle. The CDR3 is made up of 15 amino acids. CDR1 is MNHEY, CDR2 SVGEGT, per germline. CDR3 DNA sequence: TGTGCCAGCATATATGGGGGCGCCCGCGGAACTGAAGCTTTCTTT. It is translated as CASIYGGARGTEAFF.

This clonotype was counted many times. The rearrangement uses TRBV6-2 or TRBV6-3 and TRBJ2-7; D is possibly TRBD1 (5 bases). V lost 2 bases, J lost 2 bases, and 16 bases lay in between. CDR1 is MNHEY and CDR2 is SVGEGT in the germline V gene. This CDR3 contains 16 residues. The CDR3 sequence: CASSYETARLAYEQYF. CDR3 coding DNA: TGTGCCAGCAGTTACGAGACAGCGAGGTTAGCCTACGAGCAGTACTTC.

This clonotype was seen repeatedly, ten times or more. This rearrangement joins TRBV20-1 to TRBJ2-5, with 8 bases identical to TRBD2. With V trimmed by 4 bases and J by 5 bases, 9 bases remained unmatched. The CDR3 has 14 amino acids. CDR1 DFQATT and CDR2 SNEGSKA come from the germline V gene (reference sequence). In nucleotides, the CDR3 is TGCAGTGCTATTCAGCGGGAGATTGGGGAGACCCAGTACTTC. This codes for CSAIQREIGETQYF.

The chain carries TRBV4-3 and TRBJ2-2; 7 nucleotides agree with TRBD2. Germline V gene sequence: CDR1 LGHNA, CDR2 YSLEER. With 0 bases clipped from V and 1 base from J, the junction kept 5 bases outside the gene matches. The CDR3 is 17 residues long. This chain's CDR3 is CASSQDGGGMNTGELFF. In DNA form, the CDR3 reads TGCGCCAGCAGCCAAGATGGGGGAGGGATGAACACCGGGGAGCTGTTTTTT.

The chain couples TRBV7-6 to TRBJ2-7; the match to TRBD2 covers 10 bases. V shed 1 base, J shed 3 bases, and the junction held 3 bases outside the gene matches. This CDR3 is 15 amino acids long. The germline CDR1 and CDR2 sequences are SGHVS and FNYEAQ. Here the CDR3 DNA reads TGTGCCAGCAGCTTAGGGGGACTAGCGAGCTACGAGCAGTACTTC. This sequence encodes CASSLGGLASYEQYF.

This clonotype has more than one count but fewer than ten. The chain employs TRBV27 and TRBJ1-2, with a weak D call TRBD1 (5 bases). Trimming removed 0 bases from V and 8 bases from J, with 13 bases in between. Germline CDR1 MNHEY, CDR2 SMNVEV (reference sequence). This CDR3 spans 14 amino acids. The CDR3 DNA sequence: TGTGCCAGCAGTTTATCGGGGCCTGGGGAGGGCTACACCTTC. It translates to CASSLSGPGEGYTF.

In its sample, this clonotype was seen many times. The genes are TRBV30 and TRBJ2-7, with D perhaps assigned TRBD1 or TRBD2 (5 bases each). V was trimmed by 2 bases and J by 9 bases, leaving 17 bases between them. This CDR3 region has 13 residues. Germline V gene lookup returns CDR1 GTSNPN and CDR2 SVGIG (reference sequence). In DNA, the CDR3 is TGTGCCTGGAGTCCCGGGACCCAGGTTGGGCAGTACTTC. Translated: CAWSPGTQVGQYF.

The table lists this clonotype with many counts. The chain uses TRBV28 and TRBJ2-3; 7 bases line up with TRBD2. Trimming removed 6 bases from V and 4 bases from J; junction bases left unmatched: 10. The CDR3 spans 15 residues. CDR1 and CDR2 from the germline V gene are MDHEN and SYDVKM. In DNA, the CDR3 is TGTGCCAGCAGCCCCCGCGCCCGGGGGGCAGATACGCAGTATTTT. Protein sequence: CASSPRARGADTQYF.

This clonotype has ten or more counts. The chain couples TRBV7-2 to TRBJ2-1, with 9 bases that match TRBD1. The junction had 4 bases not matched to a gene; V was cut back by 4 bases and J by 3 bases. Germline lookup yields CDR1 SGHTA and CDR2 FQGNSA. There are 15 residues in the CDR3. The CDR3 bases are TGTGCCAGCAGCTCGACGGGACAGGGCTACAATGAGCAGTTCTTC. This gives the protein CASSSTGQGYNEQFF. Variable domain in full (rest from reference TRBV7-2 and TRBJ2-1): GAGVSQSPSNKVTEKGKDVELRCDPISGHTALYWYRQSLGQGLEFLIYFQGNSAPDKSGLPSDRFSAERTGGSVSTLTIQRTQQEDSAVYLCASSSTGQGYNEQFFGPGTRLTVL.

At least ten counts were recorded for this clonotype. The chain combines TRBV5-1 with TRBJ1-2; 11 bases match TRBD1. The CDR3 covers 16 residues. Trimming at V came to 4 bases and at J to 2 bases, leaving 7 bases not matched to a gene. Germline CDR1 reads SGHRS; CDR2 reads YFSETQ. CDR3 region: CASSPRTGGENYGYTF. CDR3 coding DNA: TGCGCCAGCAGCCCCCGGACAGGGGGCGAGAACTATGGCTACACCTTC.

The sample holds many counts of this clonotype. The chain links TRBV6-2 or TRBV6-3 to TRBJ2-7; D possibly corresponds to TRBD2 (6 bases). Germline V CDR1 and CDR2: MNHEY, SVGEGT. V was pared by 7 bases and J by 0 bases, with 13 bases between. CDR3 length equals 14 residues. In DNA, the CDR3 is TGTGCCAGCAACGTCGCGGGACTCTCCTACGAGCAGTACTTC. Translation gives CASNVAGLSYEQYF.

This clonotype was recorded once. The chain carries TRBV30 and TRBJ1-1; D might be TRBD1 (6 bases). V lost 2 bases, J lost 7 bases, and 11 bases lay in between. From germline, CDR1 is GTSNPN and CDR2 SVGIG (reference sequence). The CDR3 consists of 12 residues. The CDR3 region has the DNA TGTGCCTGGAGTAAACAACAGGGTGAAGCTTTCTTT. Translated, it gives CAWSKQQGEAFF. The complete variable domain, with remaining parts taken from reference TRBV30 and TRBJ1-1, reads SQTIHQWPATLVQPVGSPLSLECTVEGTSNPNLYWYRQAAGRGLQLLFYSVGIGQISSEVPQNLSASRPQDRQFILSSKKLLLSDSGFYLCAWSKQQGEAFFGQGTRLTVV.

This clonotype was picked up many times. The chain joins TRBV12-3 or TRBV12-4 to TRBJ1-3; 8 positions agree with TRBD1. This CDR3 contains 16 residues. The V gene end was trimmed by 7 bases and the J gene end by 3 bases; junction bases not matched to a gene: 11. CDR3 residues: CASTLLQGAYGNTIYF. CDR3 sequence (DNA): TGTGCCAGCACCCTATTGCAGGGGGCATATGGAAACACCATATATTTT.

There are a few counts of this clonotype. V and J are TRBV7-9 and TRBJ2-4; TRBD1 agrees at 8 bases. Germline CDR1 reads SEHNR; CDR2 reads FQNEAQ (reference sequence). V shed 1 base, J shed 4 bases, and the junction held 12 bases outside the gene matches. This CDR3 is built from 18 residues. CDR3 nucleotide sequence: TGTGCCAGCAGCTTAGGAGGGGGTACAGGGGGATCTAAAAACATTCAGTACTTC. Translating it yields CASSLGGGTGGSKNIQYF.

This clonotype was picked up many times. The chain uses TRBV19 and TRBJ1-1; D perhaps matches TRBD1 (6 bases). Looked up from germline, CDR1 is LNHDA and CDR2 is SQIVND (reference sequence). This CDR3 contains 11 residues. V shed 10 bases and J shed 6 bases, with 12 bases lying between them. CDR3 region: CATSDRSEAFF. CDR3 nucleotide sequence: TGTGCCACAAGCGACAGGTCTGAAGCTTTCTTT.

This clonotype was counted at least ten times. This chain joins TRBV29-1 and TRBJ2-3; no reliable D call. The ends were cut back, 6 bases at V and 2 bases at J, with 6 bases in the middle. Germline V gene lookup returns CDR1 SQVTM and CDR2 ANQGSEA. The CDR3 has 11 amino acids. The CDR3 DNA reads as TGCAGCGTCCTCGTCACAGATACGCAGTATTTT. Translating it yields CSVLVTDTQYF.

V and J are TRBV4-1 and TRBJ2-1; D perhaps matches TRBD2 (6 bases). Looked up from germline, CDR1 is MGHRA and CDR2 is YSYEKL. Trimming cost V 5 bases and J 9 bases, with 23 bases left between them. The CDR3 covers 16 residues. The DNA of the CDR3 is TGCGCCAGCAGCGAGGTATCCGGGGGAGTGAGGGGTGAGCAGTTCTTC. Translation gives CASSEVSGGVRGEQFF.

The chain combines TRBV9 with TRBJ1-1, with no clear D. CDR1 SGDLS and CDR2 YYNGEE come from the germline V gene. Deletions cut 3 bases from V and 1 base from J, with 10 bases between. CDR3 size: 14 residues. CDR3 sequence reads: CASSGNSENTEAFF. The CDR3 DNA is TGTGCCAGCAGCGGAAACAGTGAGAACACTGAAGCTTTCTTT.

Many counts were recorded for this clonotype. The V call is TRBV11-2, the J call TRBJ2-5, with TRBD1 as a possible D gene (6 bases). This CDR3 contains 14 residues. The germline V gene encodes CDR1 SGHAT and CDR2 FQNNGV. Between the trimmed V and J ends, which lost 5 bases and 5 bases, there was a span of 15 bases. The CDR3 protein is CASSRGARGETQYF. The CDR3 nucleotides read TGTGCCAGCAGCCGGGGCGCGAGGGGGGAGACCCAGTACTTC.